These T cell receptor beta chains were read from a single sample in a study of control samples from healthy donors and cancer patients. The method was immunoSEQ multiplex PCR; TCRdb's version includes in-frame clones alone and lacks a portion of them. The sample records about 150,000 clones, roughly 90% being singletons. The sequenced sample consisted of blood. These receptors were collected from a woman aged 30 to 39 in good health. The CDR3 runs from the conserved cysteine through the conserved F or W. The D gene is left open where the match is weak. Some rows have no size entry. The others give once, few or many, or a class for an expanded clone.

.	.	15	TRBV4-1	TRBJ2-7	TGCGCCAGCAGCCAAGATAGTACCGATTACTACGAGCAGTACTTC	CASSQDSTDYYEQYF
.	.	15	TRBV3-1/TRBV3-2	TRBJ2-2	TGTGCCAGCAGAAGGAGGGAGATTGAGACCGGGGAGCTGTTTTTT	CASRRREIETGELFF
.	.	14	TRBV20-1	TRBJ2-2	TGCAGTGCTAGTGAACTAGTCCTGGCCGGGGAGCTGTTTTTT	CSASELVLAGELFF
TRBD1	.	15	TRBV2	TRBJ2-7	TGTGCCAGCAGTGAGTTGGGACAGGGGCCCTACGAGCAGTACTTC	CASSELGQGPYEQYF
.	.	15	TRBV10-3	TRBJ1-1	TGTGCCATCAGTGAGGGAGGCCAGATGAACACTGAAGCTTTCTTT	CAISEGGQMNTEAFF
.	.	12	TRBV10-3	TRBJ2-2	TGTGCCACCGGGATCGAGACCGGGGAGCTGTTTTTT	CATGIETGELFF
.	.	17	TRBV12-2	TRBJ2-1	TGTGCAAGTCGCTTAGCCTTGACAGGGGAGGTCTACAATGAGCAGTTCTTC	CASRLALTGEVYNEQFF
TRBD1	.	14	TRBV2	TRBJ2-7	TGTGCCAGTTCGGGACAGCCGTTGAATGGGGAGCAGTACTTC	CASSGQPLNGEQYF
TRBD2	.	17	TRBV4-2	TRBJ2-1	TGTGCCAGCAGCCTTGGGACTAGCGGCTATTCCTACAATGAGCAGTTCTTC	CASSLGTSGYSYNEQFF
TRBD1	.	14	TRBV2	TRBJ1-2	TGTGCCAGCCTCAGGGGGCGCACAGACTATGGCTACACCTTC	CASLRGRTDYGYTF
.	.	13	TRBV2	TRBJ2-7	TGTGCCGGACAATGGGCCCTGGTAGACGAGCAGTACTTC	CAGQWALVDEQYF
.	.	13	TRBV28	TRBJ2-7	TGTGCCACCAATCAGGTGCCTTACTACGAGCAGTACTTC	CATNQVPYYEQYF
.	.	14	TRBV10-1	TRBJ1-5	TGCGCCACCAAGCTGGACAGCAGCAATCAGCCCCAGCATTTT	CATKLDSSNQPQHF
TRBD2	once	15	TRBV2	TRBJ2-3	TGTGCCAGCAGCCTAGCGGGAGGTTCGTTGGATACGCAGTATTTT	CASSLAGGSLDTQYF
TRBD2	.	15	TRBV5-1	TRBJ2-1	TGCGCCAGCAGCTTGGTCGGGACTAGTGACAATGAGCAGTTCTTC	CASSLVGTSDNEQFF
TRBD1	.	15	TRBV7-9	TRBJ2-1	TGTGCCAGCAGGTCGACAGGGGACAGGTACAATGAGCAGTTCTTC	CASRSTGDRYNEQFF
TRBD1	.	13	TRBV5-4	TRBJ2-3	TGTGCCAGCAGCTTGGACAGGGGAGATACGCAGTATTTT	CASSLDRGDTQYF
TRBD2	.	14	TRBV9	TRBJ2-3	TGTGCCAGCAGCCCACGGGGGGGCACAGATACGCAGTATTTT	CASSPRGGTDTQYF
TRBD1	.	17	TRBV14	TRBJ1-2	TGTGCCAGCAGCCCGGGGAGAGGACAGGGCGCGAGCTATGGCTACACCTTC	CASSPGRGQGASYGYTF
.	.	14	TRBV7-9	TRBJ2-4	TGTGCCAGCAGCCCAAGCAGGTGGGATAACATTCAGTACTTC	CASSPSRWDNIQYF
TRBD1	.	14	TRBV28	TRBJ1-6	TGTGCCAGCAGGGTGGGACAGGGAGGCTCACCCCTCCACTTT	CASRVGQGGSPLHF
.	.	13	TRBV12-3/TRBV12-4	TRBJ1-2	TGTGCCAGCAGTTTTCGACAGAACTATGGCTACACCTTC	CASSFRQNYGYTF
.	once	14	TRBV3-1/TRBV3-2	TRBJ1-1	TGTGCCAGCAGCCAAGAAGGGTTGAACACTGAAGCTTTCTTT	CASSQEGLNTEAFF
.	.	16	TRBV9	TRBJ2-3	TGTGCCAGCAGCGTAGCCGTGGGACACCTGGGGGATACGCAGTATTTT	CASSVAVGHLGDTQYF
.	.	16	TRBV4-1	TRBJ2-2	TGCGCCAGCAGCCAAGGCAGGGGCGAGAACACCGGGGAGCTGTTTTTT	CASSQGRGENTGELFF
TRBD1	.	15	TRBV10-3	TRBJ1-1	TGTGCCACCGCGGGACAGGGGGCGCCGAACACTGAAGCTTTCTTT	CATAGQGAPNTEAFF
.	.	11	TRBV3-1/TRBV3-2	TRBJ1-2	TGTGCCAGCAGCCAGGGTTATGGCTACACCTTC	CASSQGYGYTF
TRBD1	few	14	TRBV7-9	TRBJ1-2	TGTGCCAGCAGCTCGTCGACAGGGAACTATGGCTACACCTTC	CASSSSTGNYGYTF
TRBD2	.	15	TRBV7-6	TRBJ2-1	TGTGCCAGCAGCTCCTTAGCGGGGCCTTACAATGAGCAGTTCTTC	CASSSLAGPYNEQFF
.	.	13	TRBV7-9	TRBJ2-2	TGTGCCAGCAGCGACTCGGGAACCGGGGAGCTGTTTTTT	CASSDSGTGELFF
.	.	15	TRBV5-4	TRBJ2-1	TGTGCCAGCAGCTTGGAGGCAGGGGGGGACCCTGAGCAGTTCTTC	CASSLEAGGDPEQFF
TRBD1	.	13	TRBV10-3	TRBJ1-2	TGTGCCATCGGGGACAGTAGGGACTATGGCTACACCTTC	CAIGDSRDYGYTF
.	.	16	TRBV6-6	TRBJ1-5	TGTGCCAGCAGTTACTACGGTCCAGGATTCAATCAGCCCCAGCATTTT	CASSYYGPGFNQPQHF
TRBD2	few	14	TRBV6-4	TRBJ2-2	TGTGCCAGCAGTGCGGGAGGGAACACCGGGGAGCTGTTTTTT	CASSAGGNTGELFF
.	.	15	TRBV21-1	TRBJ1-2	TGTGCCAGCAGCCTAAAACCGACCAGGGGAGGGGGCTACACCTTC	CASSLKPTRGGGYTF
.	.	14	TRBV2	TRBJ1-6	TGTGCCAGCAGTACCCGAGCCGGTGGGGCACCCCTCCACTTT	CASSTRAGGAPLHF
.	.	15	TRBV28	TRBJ2-3	TGTGCCAGCAGTTCCCCTGACTCGAGGACCGATACGCAGTATTTT	CASSSPDSRTDTQYF
.	.	15	TRBV15	TRBJ2-5	TGTGCCACCAGCGAGGGGCCGGGCAGCCAAGAGACCCAGTACTTC	CATSEGPGSQETQYF
.	.	16	TRBV6-2/TRBV6-3	TRBJ1-5	TGTGCCAGCAGCACACCCCGCGACGGACCTCTTCAGCCCCAGCATTTT	CASSTPRDGPLQPQHF
TRBD2	once	15	TRBV11-1	TRBJ2-1	TGTGCCAGCAGATCCGGGACTAGTCCCTACAATGAGCAGTTCTTC	CASRSGTSPYNEQFF
TRBD1	.	12	TRBV29-1	TRBJ2-7	TGCAGCGTTGATAGTGGGACAGCGAAACAGTACTTC	CSVDSGTAKQYF
.	.	12	TRBV9	TRBJ2-3	TGTGCCAGCAGCGTAGTCCGGGATCCGCAGTATTTT	CASSVVRDPQYF
.	few	14	TRBV25-1	TRBJ1-4	TGTGCCAGCAGTGAAGAGGGAGCTAATGAAAAACTGTTTTTT	CASSEEGANEKLFF
.	once	13	TRBV28	TRBJ2-1	TGTGCCAGCAGGGGTTATGTCTACAATGAGCAGTTCTTC	CASRGYVYNEQFF